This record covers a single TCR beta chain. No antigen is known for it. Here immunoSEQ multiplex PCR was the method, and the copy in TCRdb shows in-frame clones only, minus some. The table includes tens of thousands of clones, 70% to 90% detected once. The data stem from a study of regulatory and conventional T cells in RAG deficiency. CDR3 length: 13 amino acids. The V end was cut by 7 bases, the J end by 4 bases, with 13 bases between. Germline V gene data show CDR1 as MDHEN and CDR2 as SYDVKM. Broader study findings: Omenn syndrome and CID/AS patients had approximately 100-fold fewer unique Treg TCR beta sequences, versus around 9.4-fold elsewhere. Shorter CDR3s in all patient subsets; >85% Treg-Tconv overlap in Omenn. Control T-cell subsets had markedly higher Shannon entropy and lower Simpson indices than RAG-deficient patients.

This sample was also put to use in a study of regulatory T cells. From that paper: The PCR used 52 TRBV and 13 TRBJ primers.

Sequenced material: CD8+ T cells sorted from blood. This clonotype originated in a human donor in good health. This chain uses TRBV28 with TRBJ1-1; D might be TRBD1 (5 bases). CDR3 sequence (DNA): TGTGCCAGCACCCGTACAGGTTCCACTGAAGCTTTCTTT. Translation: CASTRTGSTEAFF.